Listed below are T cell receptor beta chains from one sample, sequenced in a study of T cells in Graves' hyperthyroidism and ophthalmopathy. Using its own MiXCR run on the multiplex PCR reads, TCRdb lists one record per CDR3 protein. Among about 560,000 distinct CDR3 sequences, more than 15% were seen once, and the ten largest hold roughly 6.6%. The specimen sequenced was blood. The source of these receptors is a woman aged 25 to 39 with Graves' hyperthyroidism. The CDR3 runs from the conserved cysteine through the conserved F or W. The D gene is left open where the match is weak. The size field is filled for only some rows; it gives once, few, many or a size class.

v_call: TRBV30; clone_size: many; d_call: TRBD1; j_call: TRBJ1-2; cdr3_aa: CAWSSTYEKTGGTNYGYTF; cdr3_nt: TGTGCCTGGAGTTCCACCTACGAAAAGACAGGGGGTACTAACTATGGCTACACCTTC
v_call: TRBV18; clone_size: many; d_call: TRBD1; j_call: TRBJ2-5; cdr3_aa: CASSPRDRGAETQYF; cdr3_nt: TGTGCCAGCTCACCTCGGGACAGGGGTGCGGAGACCCAGTACTTC
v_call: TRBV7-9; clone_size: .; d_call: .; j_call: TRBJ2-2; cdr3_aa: CASSSLGAGELFF; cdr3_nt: TGTGCCAGCAGCTCCTTAGGGGCCGGGGAGCTGTTTTTT
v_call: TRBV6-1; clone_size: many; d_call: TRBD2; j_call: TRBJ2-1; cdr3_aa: CASTPPGFSGRHNEQFF; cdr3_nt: TGTGCCAGCACCCCCCCCGGCTTTAGCGGGCGCCACAATGAGCAGTTCTTC
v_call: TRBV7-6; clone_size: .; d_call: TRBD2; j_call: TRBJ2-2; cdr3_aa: CASSLEASGRLTGELFF; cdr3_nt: TGTGCCAGCAGCTTAGAGGCTAGCGGGAGGCTCACCGGGGAGCTGTTTTTT
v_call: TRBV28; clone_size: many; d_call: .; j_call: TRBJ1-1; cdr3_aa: CASSLKAGQGNTEAFF; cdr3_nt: TGTGCCAGCAGTTTGAAGGCAGGCCAAGGAAACACTGAAGCTTTCTTT
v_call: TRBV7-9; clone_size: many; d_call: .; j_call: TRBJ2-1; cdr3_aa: CASSRTGNPFSYNEQFF; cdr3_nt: TGTGCCAGCAGCCGTACCGGGAACCCGTTCTCCTACAATGAGCAGTTCTTC
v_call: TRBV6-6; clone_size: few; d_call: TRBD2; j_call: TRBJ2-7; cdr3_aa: CASSYLGGDLHYEQYF; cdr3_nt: TGTGCCAGCAGTTACCTTGGGGGGGATCTCCACTACGAGCAGTACTTC
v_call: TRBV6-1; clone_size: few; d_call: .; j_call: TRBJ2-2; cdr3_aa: CASGRTGGFTGELFF; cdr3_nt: TGTGCCAGCGGACGAACGGGGGGCTTCACCGGGGAGCTGTTTTTT
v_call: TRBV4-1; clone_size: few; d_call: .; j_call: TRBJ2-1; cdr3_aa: CASSQISGGAYNEQFF; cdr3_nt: TGCGCCAGCAGCCAAATCTCTGGCGGAGCCTACAATGAGCAGTTCTTC
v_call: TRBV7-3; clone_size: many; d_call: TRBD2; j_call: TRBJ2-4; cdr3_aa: CASSSRGLAGGSAKNIQYF; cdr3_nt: TGTGCCAGCAGCTCGAGGGGACTAGCGGGAGGGAGTGCCAAAAACATTCAGTACTTC
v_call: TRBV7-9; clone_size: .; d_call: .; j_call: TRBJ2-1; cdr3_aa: CASAGDIGYNEQFF; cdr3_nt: TGTGCCAGCGCGGGGGACATAGGCTACAATGAGCAGTTCTTC
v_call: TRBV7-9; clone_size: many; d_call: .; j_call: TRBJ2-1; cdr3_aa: CASSLRFRVDYNEQFF; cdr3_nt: TGTGCCAGCAGCTTAAGGTTCCGGGTGGACTACAATGAGCAGTTCTTC
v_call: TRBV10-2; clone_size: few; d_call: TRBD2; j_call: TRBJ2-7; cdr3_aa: CASSDRLAGAHEQYF; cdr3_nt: TGCGCCAGCAGTGACCGACTAGCGGGAGCCCACGAGCAGTACTTC
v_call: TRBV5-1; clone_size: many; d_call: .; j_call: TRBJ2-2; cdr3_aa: CASSLGSKSRGTGELFF; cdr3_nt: TGCGCCAGCAGCTTGGGTAGTAAAAGCCGAGGCACCGGGGAGCTGTTTTTT
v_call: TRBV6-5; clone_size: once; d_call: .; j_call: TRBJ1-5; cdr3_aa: CASSYVRQDNQPQHF; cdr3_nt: TGTGCCAGCAGTTACGTACGACAGGACAATCAGCCCCAGCATTTT
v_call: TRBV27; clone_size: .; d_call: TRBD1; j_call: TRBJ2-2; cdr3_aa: CACSPRQGAGELFF; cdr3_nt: TGTGCCTGCAGCCCCCGACAGGGAGCCGGGGAGCTGTTTTTT
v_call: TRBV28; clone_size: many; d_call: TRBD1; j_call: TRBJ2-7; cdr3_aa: CASSLRGQGSGEQYF; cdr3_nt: TGTGCCAGCAGTTTACGGGGACAGGGGTCAGGGGAGCAGTACTTC
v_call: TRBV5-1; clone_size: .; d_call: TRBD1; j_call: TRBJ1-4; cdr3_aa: CASSSGTVATNEKLFF; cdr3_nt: TGCGCCAGCAGCTCGGGGACAGTAGCAACTAATGAAAAACTGTTTTTT
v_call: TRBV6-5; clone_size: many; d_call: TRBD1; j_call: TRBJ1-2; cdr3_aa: CASSYTGANYGYTF; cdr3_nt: TGTGCCAGCAGTTACACAGGGGCCAACTATGGCTACACCTTC
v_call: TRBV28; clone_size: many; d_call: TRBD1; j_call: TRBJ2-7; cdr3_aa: CASRGTALSYEQYF; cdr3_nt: TGTGCCAGCAGGGGGACAGCTCTCTCCTACGAGCAGTACTTC
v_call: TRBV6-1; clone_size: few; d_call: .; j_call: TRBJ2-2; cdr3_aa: CASSDQGSIATGELFF; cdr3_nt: TGTGCCAGCAGTGATCAGGGATCGATTGCGACCGGGGAGCTGTTTTTT
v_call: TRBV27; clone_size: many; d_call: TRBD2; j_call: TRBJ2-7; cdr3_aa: CASKEGGPVYEQYF; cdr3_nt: TGTGCCAGCAAAGAGGGAGGGCCGGTCTACGAGCAGTACTTC
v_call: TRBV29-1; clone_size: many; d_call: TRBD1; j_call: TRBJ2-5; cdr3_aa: CSVEGDRAKGAQYF; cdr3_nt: TGCAGCGTTGAGGGGGACAGGGCAAAAGGGGCCCAGTACTTC
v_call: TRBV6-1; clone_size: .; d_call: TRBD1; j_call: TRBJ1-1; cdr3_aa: CASSMDRGVTEAFF; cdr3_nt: TGTGCCAGCAGTATGGACAGGGGAGTCACTGAAGCTTTCTTT
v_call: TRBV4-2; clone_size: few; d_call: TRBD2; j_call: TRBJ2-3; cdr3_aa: CASSQETSSDTQYF; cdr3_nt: TGTGCCAGCAGCCAAGAGACTAGCTCAGATACGCAGTATTTT
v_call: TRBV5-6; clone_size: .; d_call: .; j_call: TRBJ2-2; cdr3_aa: CASTREGVNTGELFF; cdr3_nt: TGTGCCAGCACCCGAGAGGGAGTGAACACCGGGGAGCTGTTTTTT
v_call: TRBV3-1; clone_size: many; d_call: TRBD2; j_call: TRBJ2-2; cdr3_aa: CASSQWGSGTSNTGELFF; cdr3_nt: TGTGCCAGCAGCCAATGGGGTAGCGGGACCTCGAACACCGGGGAGCTGTTTTTT
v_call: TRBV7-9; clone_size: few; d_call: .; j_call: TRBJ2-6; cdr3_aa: CASSHSRSGANVLTF; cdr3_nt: TGTGCCAGCAGCCACAGCCGCTCTGGGGCCAACGTCCTGACTTTC
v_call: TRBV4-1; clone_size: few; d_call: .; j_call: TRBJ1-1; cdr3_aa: CASSQGGGVNTEAFF; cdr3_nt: TGCGCCAGCAGCCAAGGGGGAGGGGTGAACACTGAAGCTTTCTTT
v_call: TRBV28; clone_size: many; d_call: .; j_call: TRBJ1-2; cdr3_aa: CASSRADGYTF; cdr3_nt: TGTGCCAGCAGTCGGGCCGATGGCTACACCTTC
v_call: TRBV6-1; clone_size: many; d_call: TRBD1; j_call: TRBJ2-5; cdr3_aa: CASRADRGETQYF; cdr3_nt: TGTGCCAGCAGAGCCGACAGGGGAGAGACCCAGTACTTC
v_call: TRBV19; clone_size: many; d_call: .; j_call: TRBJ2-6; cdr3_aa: CASSIDASSGANVLTF; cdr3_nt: TGTGCCAGTAGTATAGATGCGAGCTCTGGGGCCAACGTCCTGACTTTC
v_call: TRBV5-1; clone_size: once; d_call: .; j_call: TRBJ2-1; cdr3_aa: CASSPKDGSSYNEQFF; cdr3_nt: TGCGCCAGCAGCCCGAAGGACGGGAGCTCCTACAATGAGCAGTTCTTC
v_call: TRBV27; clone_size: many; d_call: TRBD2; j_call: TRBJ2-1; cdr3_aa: CASSPGLAGVGSYEQFF; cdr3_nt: TGTGCCAGCAGTCCGGGACTAGCGGGAGTAGGGTCCTATGAGCAGTTCTTC
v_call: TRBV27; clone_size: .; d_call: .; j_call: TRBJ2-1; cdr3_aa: CASSFGASYNEQFF; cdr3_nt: TGTGCCAGCAGTTTTGGGGCTTCCTACAATGAGCAGTTCTTC
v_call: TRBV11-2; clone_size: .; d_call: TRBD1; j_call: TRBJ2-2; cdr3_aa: CASSSHRRGPGELFF; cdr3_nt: TGTGCCAGCAGCTCCCATCGTAGGGGGCCCGGGGAGCTGTTTTTT